This is a list of T cell receptor beta chains from one sample in a study of T cells in Graves' hyperthyroidism and ophthalmopathy. MiXCR, applied by TCRdb to the multiplex PCR reads, yields one record per CDR3 protein. This sample has more than 500,000 distinct CDR3 sequences, with roughly 16% found just once. Sequencing input: blood. All receptors come from a woman aged 25 to 45 with Graves' hyperthyroidism. The CDR3 runs from the conserved cysteine through the conserved F or W. D genes are given only for firm matches. Where a row states a size, it is once, few, many or the class of an expanded clone; other rows omit it.

j_gene: TRBJ2-5; d_gene: .; v_gene: TRBV3-1; abundance: many; CDR3nt: TGTGCCAGCAGCCATAGGAGCAGGGTCAGAACCCAGTACTTC; CDR3aa: CASSHRSRVRTQYF
j_gene: TRBJ1-4; d_gene: TRBD1; v_gene: TRBV5-1; abundance: few; CDR3nt: TGCGCCAGCAGCTTGGGCCTGGGACAGGGAAGTGAAAAACTGTTTTTT; CDR3aa: CASSLGLGQGSEKLFF
j_gene: TRBJ1-3; d_gene: .; v_gene: TRBV29-1; abundance: .; CDR3nt: TGCAGCGTTGGCTCTAGGGACACCATATATTTT; CDR3aa: CSVGSRDTIYF
j_gene: TRBJ1-1; d_gene: .; v_gene: TRBV2; abundance: .; CDR3nt: TGTGCCAGCAGCGGCCCCGGCGACGGGAACACTGAAGCTTTCTTT; CDR3aa: CASSGPGDGNTEAFF
j_gene: TRBJ1-4; d_gene: .; v_gene: TRBV2; abundance: .; CDR3nt: TGTGCCAGCAGGCCCGGGACACTTAATGAAAAACTGTTTTTT; CDR3aa: CASRPGTLNEKLFF
j_gene: TRBJ2-1; d_gene: TRBD2; v_gene: TRBV7-3; abundance: .; CDR3nt: TGTGCCAGCAGCGTTGGGACTAGCGGGAGAGGCGATGAGCAGTTCTTC; CDR3aa: CASSVGTSGRGDEQFF
j_gene: TRBJ2-7; d_gene: TRBD2; v_gene: TRBV20-1; abundance: many; CDR3nt: TGCAGTGCAGCAGGACTAGCGGGTTCGGGGGCCGAGCAGTACTTC; CDR3aa: CSAAGLAGSGAEQYF
j_gene: TRBJ2-7; d_gene: TRBD2; v_gene: TRBV11-2; abundance: many; CDR3nt: TGTGCCAGCCGGACTAGCGGGAGTTACTACGAGCAGTACTTC; CDR3aa: CASRTSGSYYEQYF
j_gene: TRBJ2-3; d_gene: .; v_gene: TRBV29-1; abundance: many; CDR3nt: TGCAGCGTTAGGTCAGATACGCAGTATTTT; CDR3aa: CSVRSDTQYF
j_gene: TRBJ2-7; d_gene: TRBD2; v_gene: TRBV5-8; abundance: few; CDR3nt: TGTGCCAGCAGCTTGGTGCTAGCGGGATCTAACGAGCAGTACTTC; CDR3aa: CASSLVLAGSNEQYF
j_gene: TRBJ2-1; d_gene: .; v_gene: TRBV11-2; abundance: many; CDR3nt: TGTGCCAGCAGCCCCAACGTAGTCTCCTACAATGAGCAGTTCTTC; CDR3aa: CASSPNVVSYNEQFF
j_gene: TRBJ1-4; d_gene: TRBD1; v_gene: TRBV30; abundance: many; CDR3nt: TGTGCCTGGAGTAGGGACAGGGGTAATGAAAAACTGTTTTTT; CDR3aa: CAWSRDRGNEKLFF
j_gene: TRBJ1-1; d_gene: TRBD1; v_gene: TRBV28; abundance: many; CDR3nt: TGTGCCAGCAGGACGATGAGGGGGCATAAAACTGAAGCTTTCTTT; CDR3aa: CASRTMRGHKTEAFF
j_gene: TRBJ2-3; d_gene: .; v_gene: TRBV28; abundance: many; CDR3nt: TGTGCCAGCAGTTTAGGAGTCGGGGACGACACAGATACGCAGTATTTT; CDR3aa: CASSLGVGDDTDTQYF
j_gene: TRBJ2-7; d_gene: .; v_gene: TRBV28; abundance: few; CDR3nt: TGTGCCAGCAGCGATGAGGCCTGGGGACGGATCTCCTACGAGCAGTACTTC; CDR3aa: CASSDEAWGRISYEQYF
j_gene: TRBJ1-1; d_gene: TRBD1; v_gene: TRBV15; abundance: few; CDR3nt: TGTGCCACCAGCAGAGATCTAGGCTTTTTGGACAGGGAGAACACTGAAGCTTTCTTT; CDR3aa: CATSRDLGFLDRENTEAFF
j_gene: TRBJ2-1; d_gene: .; v_gene: TRBV28; abundance: many; CDR3nt: TGTGCCAGCAGTACCCGGAATGAGCAGTTCTTC; CDR3aa: CASSTRNEQFF
j_gene: TRBJ1-6; d_gene: TRBD1; v_gene: TRBV20-1; abundance: .; CDR3nt: TGCAGTGCAGCCCGGGACAGGGGATCCTATAATTCACCCCTCCACTTT; CDR3aa: CSAARDRGSYNSPLHF
j_gene: TRBJ2-7; d_gene: .; v_gene: TRBV28; abundance: .; CDR3nt: TGTGCCAGCAGCCCCCCGGTCAGGGACGAGCAGTACTTC; CDR3aa: CASSPPVRDEQYF
j_gene: TRBJ1-1; d_gene: .; v_gene: TRBV29-1; abundance: many; CDR3nt: TGCAGCGTTGTAGGGATGGCCACTGAAGCTTTCTTT; CDR3aa: CSVVGMATEAFF
j_gene: TRBJ2-2; d_gene: TRBD2; v_gene: TRBV7-2; abundance: .; CDR3nt: TGTGCCAGCAGCCCGGGGGGGAGAAGGACCGGGGAGCTGTTTTTT; CDR3aa: CASSPGGRRTGELFF
j_gene: TRBJ2-6; d_gene: TRBD1; v_gene: TRBV29-1; abundance: .; CDR3nt: TGCAGCGTTGAGGACAGGGGGGCTGGGGCCAACGTCCTGACTTTC; CDR3aa: CSVEDRGAGANVLTF
j_gene: TRBJ2-5; d_gene: .; v_gene: TRBV4-1; abundance: .; CDR3nt: TGCGCCAGCAGACCCCTCAGACCGGGGGCGCGGCAAGAGACCCAGTACTTC; CDR3aa: CASRPLRPGARQETQYF
j_gene: TRBJ1-5; d_gene: .; v_gene: TRBV20-1; abundance: .; CDR3nt: TGCAGTGCTAGAGTTGGTAGGGGAGGGATTTCCAATCAGCCCCAGCATTTT; CDR3aa: CSARVGRGGISNQPQHF
j_gene: TRBJ2-1; d_gene: .; v_gene: TRBV20-1; abundance: many; CDR3nt: TGCAGTGCTAGAGACCCCCTAGGAGAGCAGTTCTTC; CDR3aa: CSARDPLGEQFF
j_gene: TRBJ2-5; d_gene: TRBD2; v_gene: TRBV2; abundance: many; CDR3nt: TGTGCCAGCACCCAGGGGACTAGCGGAGGTCGGACCCAGTACTTC; CDR3aa: CASTQGTSGGRTQYF
j_gene: TRBJ1-3; d_gene: .; v_gene: TRBV7-8; abundance: few; CDR3nt: TGTGCCAGCAGCTTAGAGAAGGGAGGGGGAAACACCATATATTTT; CDR3aa: CASSLEKGGGNTIYF
j_gene: TRBJ1-1; d_gene: .; v_gene: TRBV28; abundance: .; CDR3nt: TGTGCCAGCAGTAGCCACACAAAGAACACCGAAGCTTTCTTT; CDR3aa: CASSSHTKNTEAFF
j_gene: TRBJ2-7; d_gene: TRBD1; v_gene: TRBV18; abundance: many; CDR3nt: TGTGCCAGCTCATCCACAGGGGTGATCTACGAGCAGTACTTC; CDR3aa: CASSSTGVIYEQYF
j_gene: TRBJ2-7; d_gene: .; v_gene: TRBV4-2; abundance: .; CDR3nt: TGTGCCAGCAGCCAAGGCTATGAGGGTCCCTCCTACGAGCAGTACTTC; CDR3aa: CASSQGYEGPSYEQYF
j_gene: TRBJ2-7; d_gene: .; v_gene: TRBV2; abundance: many; CDR3nt: TGTGCCAGCAGTGAAGCGCTTGGGGGCTACGAGCAGTACTTC; CDR3aa: CASSEALGGYEQYF